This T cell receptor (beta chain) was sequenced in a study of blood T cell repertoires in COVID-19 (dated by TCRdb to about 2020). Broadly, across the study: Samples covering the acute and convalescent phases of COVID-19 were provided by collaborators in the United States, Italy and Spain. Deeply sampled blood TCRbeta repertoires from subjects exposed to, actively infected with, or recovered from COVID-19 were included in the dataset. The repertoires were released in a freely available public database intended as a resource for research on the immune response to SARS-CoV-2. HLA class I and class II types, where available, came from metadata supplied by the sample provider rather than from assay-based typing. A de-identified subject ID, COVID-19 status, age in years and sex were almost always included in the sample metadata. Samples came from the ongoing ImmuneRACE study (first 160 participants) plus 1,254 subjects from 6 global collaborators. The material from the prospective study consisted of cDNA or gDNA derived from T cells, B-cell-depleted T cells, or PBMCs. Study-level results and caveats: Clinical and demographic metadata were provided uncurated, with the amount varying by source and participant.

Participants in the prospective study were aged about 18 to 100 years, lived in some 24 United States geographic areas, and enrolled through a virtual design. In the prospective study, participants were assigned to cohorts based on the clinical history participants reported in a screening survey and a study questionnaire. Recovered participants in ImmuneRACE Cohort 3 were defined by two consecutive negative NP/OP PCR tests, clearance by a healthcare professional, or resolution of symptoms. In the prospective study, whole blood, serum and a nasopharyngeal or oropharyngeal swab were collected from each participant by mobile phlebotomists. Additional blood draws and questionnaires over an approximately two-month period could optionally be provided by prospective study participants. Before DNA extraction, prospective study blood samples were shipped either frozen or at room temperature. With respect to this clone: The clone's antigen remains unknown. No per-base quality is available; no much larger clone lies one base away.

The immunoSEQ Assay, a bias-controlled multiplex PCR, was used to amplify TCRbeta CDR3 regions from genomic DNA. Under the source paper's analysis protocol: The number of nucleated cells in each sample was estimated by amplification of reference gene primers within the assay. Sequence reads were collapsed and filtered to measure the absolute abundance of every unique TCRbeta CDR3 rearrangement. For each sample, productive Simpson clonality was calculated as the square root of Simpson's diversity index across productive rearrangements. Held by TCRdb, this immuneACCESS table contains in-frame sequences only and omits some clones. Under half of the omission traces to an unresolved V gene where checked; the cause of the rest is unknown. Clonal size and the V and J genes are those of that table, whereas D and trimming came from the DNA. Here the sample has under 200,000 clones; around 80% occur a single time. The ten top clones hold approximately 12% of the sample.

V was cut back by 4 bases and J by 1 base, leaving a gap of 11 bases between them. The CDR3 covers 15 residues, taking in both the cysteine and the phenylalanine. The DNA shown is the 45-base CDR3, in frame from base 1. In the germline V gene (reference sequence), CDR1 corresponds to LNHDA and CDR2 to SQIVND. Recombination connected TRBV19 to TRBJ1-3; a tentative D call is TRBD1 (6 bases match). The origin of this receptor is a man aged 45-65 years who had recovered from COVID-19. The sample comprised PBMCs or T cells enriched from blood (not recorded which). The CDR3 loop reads CASSTGQSSGNTIYF. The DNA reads TGTGCCAGTAGTACTGGACAGAGTTCTGGAAACACCATATATTTT. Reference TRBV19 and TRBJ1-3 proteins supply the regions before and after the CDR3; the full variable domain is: DGGITQSPKYLFRKEGQNVTLSCEQNLNHDAMYWYRQDPGQGLRLIYYSQIVNDFQKGDIAEGYSVSREKKESFPLTVTSAQKNPTAFYLCASSTGQSSGNTIYFGEGSWLTVV.